This T cell receptor (beta chain) emerged from a study of blood T cell repertoires in COVID-19. Study-wide background: Whether acute or convalescent, the COVID-19 samples came from the United States, Italy and Spain. PBMCs, B-cell-depleted T cells, or T cells provided the cDNA or gDNA that made up the material.

Here immunoSEQ multiplex PCR was the method, and the copy in TCRdb shows in-frame clones only, minus some. Seen here are 90,000 or so clones, roughly 84% observed once, and the top ten hold 20% to 30%. CDR3 size: 14 residues. Germline CDR1 SGHTA, CDR2 FQGNSA. Losses at the gene ends were 5 bases for V and 4 bases for J; bases not matched to a gene: 4. This clone was picked up one time. The receptor was derived from a man aged 55 to 70 with acute or convalescent COVID-19. Input material: peripheral blood. V usage is TRBV7-2 and J usage is TRBJ2-2; 7 bases are shared with TRBD1. CDR3 bases: TGTGCCAGCAGCAGACAGGGTCCCACCGGGGAGCTGTTTTTT. As protein: CASSRQGPTGELFF.